A selection of T cell receptor beta chains follows, all from one sample in a study of Ad26.COV2.S vaccination and SARS-CoV-2 variants. Profiling relied on immunoSEQ multiplex PCR, and the TCRdb table lists in-frame clones only, not all of them. The repertoire holds roughly 700,000 clones, with about 90% as singletons. Here the sequenced sample was peripheral blood, taken in a trial of Ad26.COV2.S vaccine versus placebo. These receptors all stem from a person aged 18 to 65 who received the Ad26.COV2.S COVID-19 vaccine or a placebo. Each CDR3 is given with its conserved first and last residue. D genes are given only for firm matches. A row's size may be missing; if present it is once, few, many or a size class.

J gene,D gene,clone size,V gene,CDR3 protein,CDR3 DNA
TRBJ1-2,NA,NA,TRBV19,CASSSMIGIYGYTF,TGTGCCAGTTCTTCAATGATAGGGATCTATGGCTACACCTTC
TRBJ2-2,NA,NA,TRBV3-1/TRBV3-2,CASSQDPQSVGGELFF,TGTGCCAGCAGCCAAGATCCCCAGTCGGTAGGCGGGGAGCTGTTTTTT
TRBJ1-2,TRBD1,NA,TRBV7-2,CASSFGQGVDGYTF,TGTGCCAGCAGCTTCGGACAGGGAGTAGATGGCTACACCTTC
TRBJ2-1,TRBD2,NA,TRBV7-3,CASSLKAMLSGGTYNEQFF,TGTGCCAGCAGCTTAAAGGCTATGCTTAGCGGGGGCACTTACAATGAGCAGTTCTTC
TRBJ2-7,TRBD1,NA,TRBV11-1,CASSLRPSDRDREQYF,TGTGCCAGCAGCTTACGCCCCAGCGACAGGGATCGCGAGCAGTACTTC
TRBJ2-3,NA,NA,TRBV19,CASSIARGDTQYF,TGTGCCAGTAGTATCGCTCGGGGGGATACGCAGTATTTT
TRBJ2-2,TRBD1,NA,TRBV9,CASKSDRITGELFF,TGTGCCAGCAAATCGGACAGGATCACCGGGGAGCTGTTTTTT
TRBJ2-5,NA,few,TRBV10-3,CAISESAGDIKMAQYF,TGTGCCATCAGTGAGTCGGCAGGCGACATCAAGATGGCCCAGTACTTC
TRBJ1-1,NA,NA,TRBV6-2/TRBV6-3,CASSYLNSYTEAFF,TGTGCCAGCAGTTACCTCAACAGTTACACTGAAGCTTTCTTT
TRBJ2-1,NA,NA,TRBV27,CASSLRLGGHNEQFF,TGTGCCAGCAGTTTAAGGTTGGGCGGTCACAATGAGCAGTTCTTC
TRBJ2-2,TRBD2,NA,TRBV10-3,CAIRTTSGGAGELFF,TGTGCCATCAGAACCACTAGCGGGGGGGCCGGGGAGCTGTTTTTT
TRBJ1-5,NA,NA,TRBV6-6,CASSTRQVNQPQHF,TGTGCCAGCAGTACCCGACAGGTCAATCAGCCCCAGCATTTT
TRBJ2-2,TRBD1,NA,TRBV10-3,CAISTGQGVTSIGELFF,TGTGCCATCAGTACCGGACAGGGCGTTACGTCCATCGGGGAGCTGTTTTTT
TRBJ2-7,TRBD2,NA,TRBV2,CASRKAGGAYEQYF,TGTGCCAGCAGGAAAGCGGGAGGCGCCTACGAGCAGTACTTC
TRBJ2-4,NA,NA,TRBV3-1/TRBV3-2,CASSQGDGRVNIQYF,TGTGCCAGCAGCCAAGGGGATGGAAGGGTAAACATTCAGTACTTC
TRBJ1-5,NA,NA,TRBV10-3,CAISDLGSNQPQHF,TGTGCCATCAGTGACTTGGGGAGCAATCAGCCCCAGCATTTT
TRBJ1-4,TRBD1,NA,TRBV7-8,CASSLQGVGDEKLFF,TGTGCCAGCAGCCTACAGGGGGTAGGGGACGAAAAACTGTTTTTT
TRBJ2-1,TRBD1,NA,TRBV19,CASSNFRGSGNNEQFF,TGTGCCAGTAGTAATTTCAGGGGGTCGGGAAACAATGAGCAGTTCTTC
TRBJ2-2,TRBD2,NA,TRBV15,CATSPARGIAGENTGELFF,TGTGCCACCAGCCCAGCCAGGGGCATAGCGGGAGAGAACACCGGGGAGCTGTTTTTT
TRBJ2-4,NA,NA,TRBV6-6,CASSAYRKNIQYF,TGTGCCAGCAGTGCCTACAGAAAAAACATTCAGTACTTC
TRBJ1-5,TRBD1,NA,TRBV19,CASSTRQGMEPQHF,TGTGCCAGTAGTACCCGACAGGGAATGGAGCCCCAGCATTTT
TRBJ2-2,TRBD2,once,TRBV3-1/TRBV3-2,CASSQGTSGTTGELFF,TGTGCCAGCAGCCAGGGGACTAGCGGGACCACCGGGGAGCTGTTTTTT
TRBJ2-1,NA,NA,TRBV18,CASSPTVDNEQFF,TGTGCCAGCTCACCGACAGTAGACAATGAGCAGTTCTTC
TRBJ1-1,NA,NA,TRBV19,CASRRTVNTEAFF,TGTGCCAGTAGGAGGACAGTGAACACTGAAGCTTTCTTT
TRBJ1-1,NA,NA,TRBV11-2,CASSGANTEAFF,TGTGCCAGCAGCGGAGCCAACACTGAAGCTTTCTTT
TRBJ2-1,TRBD2,once,TRBV11-2,CASSLLMTSGSYNEQFF,TGTGCCAGCAGCCTACTTATGACTAGCGGGAGCTACAATGAGCAGTTCTTC
TRBJ1-4,NA,NA,TRBV2,CASKDDGEKLFF,TGTGCCAGCAAGGATGACGGTGAAAAACTGTTTTTT
TRBJ1-1,TRBD1,NA,TRBV3-1/TRBV3-2,CASSQQGAGTEAFF,TGTGCCAGCAGCCAGCAGGGGGCAGGCACTGAAGCTTTCTTT
TRBJ2-3,TRBD2,NA,TRBV2,CASSERREVRSTDTQYF,TGTGCCAGCAGTGAGAGGCGGGAGGTGCGGAGCACAGATACGCAGTATTTT
TRBJ2-7,NA,once,TRBV12-5,CASGLEYEQYF,TGTGCTAGTGGTTTGGAATACGAGCAGTACTTC
TRBJ2-2,NA,NA,TRBV13,CASSSPGNWNTGELFF,TGTGCCAGCAGCTCCCCAGGGAATTGGAACACCGGGGAGCTGTTTTTT
TRBJ1-5,NA,few,TRBV11-2,CASRPSWAEQHF,TGTGCCAGCAGGCCCAGCTGGGCTGAACAGCATTTT
TRBJ2-5,TRBD2,NA,TRBV7-9,CASSSERGTQYF,TGTGCCAGCAGTTCGGAGCGGGGGACCCAGTACTTC
TRBJ2-3,NA,NA,TRBV2,CASSDNADTQYF,TGTGCCAGCAGTGACAACGCGGATACGCAGTATTTT
TRBJ1-2,NA,NA,TRBV7-9,CASSLGTAYGYTF,TGTGCCAGCAGCTTAGGGACGGCCTATGGCTACACCTTC
TRBJ1-5,NA,NA,TRBV7-2,CASSQDRLGQPQHF,TGTGCCAGCAGCCAAGACAGATTGGGTCAGCCCCAGCATTTT
TRBJ1-4,NA,NA,TRBV7-2,CASSSTTVGGKLFF,TGTGCCAGCAGCTCCACAACGGTCGGAGGAAAACTGTTTTTT
TRBJ1-2,NA,NA,TRBV6-2/TRBV6-3,CASSPADYGYTF,TGTGCCAGCAGCCCCGCCGATTATGGCTACACCTTC
TRBJ1-6,TRBD1,NA,TRBV7-9,CASSVRDRGTLHF,TGTGCCAGCAGCGTGAGGGACAGGGGAACCCTCCACTTT
TRBJ1-6,NA,few,TRBV7-8,CASSRTRRNSPLHF,TGTGCCAGCAGCAGAACGAGAAGAAATTCACCCCTCCACTTT
TRBJ1-1,NA,NA,TRBV7-2,CASSPHGNTPRWGTEAFF,TGTGCCAGCAGCCCGCACGGGAATACCCCGCGCTGGGGCACTGAAGCTTTCTTT
TRBJ1-6,NA,NA,TRBV6-5,CASSYSDRTLSPLHF,TGTGCCAGCAGTTACTCAGACAGGACTCTATCACCCCTCCACTTT
TRBJ1-1,NA,few,TRBV7-9,CASSPNQEGAFF,TGTGCCAGCAGCCCTAATCAGGAGGGAGCTTTCTTT
TRBJ1-1,NA,NA,TRBV6-5,CASSYSATATTEAFF,TGTGCCAGCAGTTACTCCGCGACAGCAACCACTGAAGCTTTCTTT
TRBJ2-7,TRBD2,NA,TRBV10-2,CASSESGTSGREGQYF,TGCGCCAGCAGTGAATCCGGGACTAGCGGGAGGGAGGGGCAGTACTTC